The 14 T cell receptor beta chains below all came from one sample that was sequenced in a study of T cell responses to AZD1222 COVID-19 vaccine. Using immunoSEQ multiplex PCR, the repertoire was profiled, and TCRdb retains in-frame clones only, with some absent. Of some 150,000 clones in the sample, approximately 89% are singletons; the top ten hold over 13%. The source was peripheral blood, collected on day 0 of AZD1222 vaccination. The receptors stem from an adult in good health.

CDR3 amino acids: CASTPSAQGARGNTIYF. Here the CDR3 DNA reads TGTGCCAGCACCCCCTCGGCCCAGGGAGCGCGAGGAAACACCATATATTTT. This chain connects TRBV9 to TRBJ1-3; the D gene is possibly TRBD1 (5 bases). Between the trimmed V and J ends, which lost 6 bases and 4 bases, there was a span of 23 bases. In germline, CDR1 is SGDLS, CDR2 YYNGEE. This CDR3 region has 17 residues.

The gene calls are TRBV3-1 (or the pseudogene TRBV3-2) and TRBJ1-1; no reliable D call. This CDR3 comprises 14 residues. V was cut by 4 bases and J by 1 base, with 10 bases left in between. The V gene's germline CDR1 is LGHDT and CDR2 YNNKEL (reference sequence). CDR3 nucleotides: TGTGCCAGCAGCCGAACCATGAGGAACACTGAAGCTTTCTTT. This codes for CASSRTMRNTEAFF.

In its sample, this clone was seen once. The chain recombines TRBV6-5 with TRBJ1-2; tentative D call: TRBD1 (5 bases). This CDR3 is 13 amino acids long. Trimming stripped 1 base from V and 8 bases from J, with 11 bases between. The V gene's germline CDR1 is MNHEY and CDR2 SVGAGI. In DNA, the CDR3 is TGTGCCAGCAGTTACTTCGACAGCGCGGGCTACACCTTC. This gives the protein CASSYFDSAGYTF.

This clone is a singleton in its sample. The rearrangement joins TRBV9 to TRBJ1-1; D gene unclear. V lost 0 bases and J lost 0, with 9 bases in between. This CDR3 is built from 15 residues. From germline, CDR1 is SGDLS and CDR2 YYNGEE. This CDR3 is CASSVGEILNTEAFF. CDR3 DNA sequence: TGTGCCAGCAGCGTAGGAGAAATATTGAACACTGAAGCTTTCTTT.

The chain employs TRBV15 and TRBJ2-3; tentative D call: TRBD1 (7 bases). Trimming removed 0 bases at V and 4 bases at J, with 14 bases between. This CDR3 is built from 16 residues. Germline V gene sequence: CDR1 LNHNV, CDR2 YYDKDF (reference sequence). The CDR3 bases are TGTGCCACCAGCAGAGATTCGCAGGGGGGCCCAGATACGCAGTATTTT. This sequence encodes CATSRDSQGGPDTQYF.

V gene TRBV4-2 combines with J gene TRBJ1-2, with D hard to call. From germline, CDR1 is LGHNA and CDR2 YNFKEQ. Trimming removed 0 bases at V and 4 bases at J, with 6 bases between. The CDR3 covers 13 residues. CDR3 bases: TGTGCCAGCAGCCAAGATCTGGGCTATGGCTACACCTTC. Amino acid sequence: CASSQDLGYGYTF.

This chain joins TRBV4-1 and TRBJ1-5, with TRBD1 matching over 9 bases. Germline-derived CDR1 and CDR2 are MGHRA and YSYEKL. V lost 4 bases, J lost 7 bases, and 23 bases stayed unmatched. This CDR3 region has 20 residues. This chain's CDR3 is CASSLPYFRKRDRDRQPQHF. CDR3 nucleotides: TGCGCCAGCAGCCTCCCCTATTTTAGGAAAAGGGACAGGGATCGCCAGCCCCAGCATTTT.

The chain carries TRBV7-2 and TRBJ1-1; D is unresolved. Germline CDR1 reads SGHTA; CDR2 reads FQGNSA. The CDR3 is made up of 14 amino acids. With 5 bases removed from V and 1 base from J, the gap between germline ends came to 11 bases. In nucleotides, the CDR3 is TGTGCCAGCAGCCCACTAAAATCGAACACTGAAGCTTTCTTT. This codes for CASSPLKSNTEAFF. Supplemented by reference TRBV7-2 and TRBJ1-1, the full variable domain reads GAGVSQSPSNKVTEKGKDVELRCDPISGHTALYWYRQSLGQGLEFLIYFQGNSAPDKSGLPSDRFSAERTGGSVSTLTIQRTQQEDSAVYLCASSPLKSNTEAFFGQGTRLTVV.

The genes are TRBV7-9 and TRBJ2-1, with TRBD1 identical over 8 bases. J was trimmed by 4 bases and V by 5 bases; bases with no gene match: 7. This CDR3 is 15 amino acids long. In germline, CDR1 is SEHNR, CDR2 FQNEAQ (reference sequence). CDR3 residues: CASSPGTGQYNEQFF. The CDR3 DNA follows: TGTGCCAGCAGCCCCGGGACAGGTCAATACAATGAGCAGTTCTTC.

The chain uses TRBV5-5 and TRBJ1-6, with D hard to call. The CDR3 is 13 residues long. Germline CDR1 is SGHKS and CDR2 is YYEKEE (reference sequence). V lost 3 bases and J lost 8, with 9 bases in between. The CDR3 DNA follows: TGTGCCAGCAGCTCGATAAGGGATTCACCCCTCCACTTT. This encodes CASSSIRDSPLHF.

This clone was seen a single time. This rearrangement joins TRBV25-1 to TRBJ1-1; TRBD1 aligns across 7 bases. The germline V gene encodes CDR1 MGHDK and CDR2 SYGVNS. There are 18 residues in the CDR3. V lost 8 bases and J lost 0; bases outside the gene matches: 18. CDR3 nucleotide sequence: TGTGCCAGCTCCCCCCGGCCAGGGGGTCGTTCAATGAACACTGAAGCTTTCTTT. This sequence encodes CASSPRPGGRSMNTEAFF.

The gene calls are TRBV7-2 and TRBJ2-7; 13 bases match TRBD2. V was pared by 3 bases and J by 12 bases, with 5 bases of the junction left unmatched. CDR3 length: 13 residues. Looked up from germline, CDR1 is SGHTA and CDR2 is FQGNSA. CDR3 protein: CASSFGLAGEGYF. DNA of the CDR3: TGTGCCAGCAGCTTCGGACTAGCGGGGGAAGGGTACTTC.

This sequence joins TRBV28 and TRBJ1-2; D uncertain. With 6 bases removed from V and 0 bases from J, the gap between germline ends came to 8 bases. CDR3 length: 13 residues. Germline values: CDR1 MDHEN, CDR2 SYDVKM. CDR3 protein: CASRQQSNYGYTF. In nucleotides, the CDR3 is TGTGCCAGCAGACAGCAATCTAACTATGGCTACACCTTC.

The chain links TRBV5-1 to TRBJ2-3; 15 bases match TRBD2. The CDR3 spans 18 residues. V lost 2 bases, J lost 2 bases, and 6 bases stayed unmatched. Germline V gene sequence: CDR1 SGHRS, CDR2 YFSETQ. The DNA for the CDR3 is TGCGCCAGCAGCTTCGCCGGGACTAGCGGGGGGTTCACAGATACGCAGTATTTT. It codes for CASSFAGTSGGFTDTQYF.